This T cell receptor beta chain was found in a study of cytomegalovirus exposure and HLA in healthy donors. The V end was cut by 7 bases, the J end by 3 bases, with 10 bases between. Germline V gene data show CDR1 as MNHNS and CDR2 as SASEGT. The CDR3 runs to 12 residues. Profiled with immunoSEQ multiplex PCR; TCRdb holds only in-frame clones, not every one. The sample records roughly 170,000 clones, around 82% being singletons. The V call is TRBV6-1, the J call TRBJ2-7, with D possibly being TRBD2 (6 bases). The sequenced sample was PBMCs. This clonotype was obtained from a woman aged 18 to 35 in good health and CMV-seropositive. The CDR3 DNA sequence: TGTGCCAGCACCCGGGGGAACTACGAGCAGTACTTC. Protein sequence: CASTRGNYEQYF.